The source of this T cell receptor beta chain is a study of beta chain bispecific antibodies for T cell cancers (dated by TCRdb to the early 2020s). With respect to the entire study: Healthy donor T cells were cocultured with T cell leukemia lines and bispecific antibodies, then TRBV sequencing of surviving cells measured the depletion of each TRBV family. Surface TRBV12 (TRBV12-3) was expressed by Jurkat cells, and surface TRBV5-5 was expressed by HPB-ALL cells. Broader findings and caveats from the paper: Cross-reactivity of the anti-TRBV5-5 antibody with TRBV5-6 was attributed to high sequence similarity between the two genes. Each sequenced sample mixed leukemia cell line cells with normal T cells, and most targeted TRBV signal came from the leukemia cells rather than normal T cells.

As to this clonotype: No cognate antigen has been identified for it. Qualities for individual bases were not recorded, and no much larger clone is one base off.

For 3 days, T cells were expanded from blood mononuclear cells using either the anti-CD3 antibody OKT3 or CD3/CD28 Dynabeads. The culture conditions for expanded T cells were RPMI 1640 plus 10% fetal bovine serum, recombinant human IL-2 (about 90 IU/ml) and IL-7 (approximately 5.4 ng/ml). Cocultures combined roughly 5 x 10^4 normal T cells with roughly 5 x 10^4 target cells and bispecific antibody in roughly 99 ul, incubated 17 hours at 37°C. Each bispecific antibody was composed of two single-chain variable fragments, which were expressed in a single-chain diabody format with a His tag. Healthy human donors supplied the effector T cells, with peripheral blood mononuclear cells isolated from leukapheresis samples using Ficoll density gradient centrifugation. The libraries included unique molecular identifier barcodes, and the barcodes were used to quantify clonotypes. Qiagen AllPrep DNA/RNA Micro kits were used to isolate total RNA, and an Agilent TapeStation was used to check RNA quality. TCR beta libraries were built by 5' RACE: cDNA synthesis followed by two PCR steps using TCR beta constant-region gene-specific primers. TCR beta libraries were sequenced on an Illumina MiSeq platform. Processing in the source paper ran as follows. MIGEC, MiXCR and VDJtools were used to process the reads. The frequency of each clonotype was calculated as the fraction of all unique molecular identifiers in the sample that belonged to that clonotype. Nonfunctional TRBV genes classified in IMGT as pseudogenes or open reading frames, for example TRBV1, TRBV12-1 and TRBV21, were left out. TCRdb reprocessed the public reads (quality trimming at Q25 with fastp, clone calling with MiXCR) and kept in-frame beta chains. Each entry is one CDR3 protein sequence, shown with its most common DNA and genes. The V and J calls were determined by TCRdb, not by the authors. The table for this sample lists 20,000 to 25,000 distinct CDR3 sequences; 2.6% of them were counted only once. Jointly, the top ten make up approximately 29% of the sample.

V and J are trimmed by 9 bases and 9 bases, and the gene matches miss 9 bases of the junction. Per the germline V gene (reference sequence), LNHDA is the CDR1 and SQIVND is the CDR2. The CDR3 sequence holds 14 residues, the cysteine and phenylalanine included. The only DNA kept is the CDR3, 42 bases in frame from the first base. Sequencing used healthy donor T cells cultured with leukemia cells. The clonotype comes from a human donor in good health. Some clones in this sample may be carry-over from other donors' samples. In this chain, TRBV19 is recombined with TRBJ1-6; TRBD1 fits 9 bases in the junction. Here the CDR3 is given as CASQRDRDISPLHF. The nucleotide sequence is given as TGTGCCAGCCAAAGGGACAGGGATATTTCACCCCTCCACTTT. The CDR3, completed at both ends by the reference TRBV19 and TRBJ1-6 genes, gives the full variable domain DGGITQSPKYLFRKEGQNVTLSCEQNLNHDAMYWYRQDPGQGLRLIYYSQIVNDFQKGDIAEGYSVSREKKESFPLTVTSAQKNPTAFYLCASQRDRDISPLHFGNGTRLTVT.